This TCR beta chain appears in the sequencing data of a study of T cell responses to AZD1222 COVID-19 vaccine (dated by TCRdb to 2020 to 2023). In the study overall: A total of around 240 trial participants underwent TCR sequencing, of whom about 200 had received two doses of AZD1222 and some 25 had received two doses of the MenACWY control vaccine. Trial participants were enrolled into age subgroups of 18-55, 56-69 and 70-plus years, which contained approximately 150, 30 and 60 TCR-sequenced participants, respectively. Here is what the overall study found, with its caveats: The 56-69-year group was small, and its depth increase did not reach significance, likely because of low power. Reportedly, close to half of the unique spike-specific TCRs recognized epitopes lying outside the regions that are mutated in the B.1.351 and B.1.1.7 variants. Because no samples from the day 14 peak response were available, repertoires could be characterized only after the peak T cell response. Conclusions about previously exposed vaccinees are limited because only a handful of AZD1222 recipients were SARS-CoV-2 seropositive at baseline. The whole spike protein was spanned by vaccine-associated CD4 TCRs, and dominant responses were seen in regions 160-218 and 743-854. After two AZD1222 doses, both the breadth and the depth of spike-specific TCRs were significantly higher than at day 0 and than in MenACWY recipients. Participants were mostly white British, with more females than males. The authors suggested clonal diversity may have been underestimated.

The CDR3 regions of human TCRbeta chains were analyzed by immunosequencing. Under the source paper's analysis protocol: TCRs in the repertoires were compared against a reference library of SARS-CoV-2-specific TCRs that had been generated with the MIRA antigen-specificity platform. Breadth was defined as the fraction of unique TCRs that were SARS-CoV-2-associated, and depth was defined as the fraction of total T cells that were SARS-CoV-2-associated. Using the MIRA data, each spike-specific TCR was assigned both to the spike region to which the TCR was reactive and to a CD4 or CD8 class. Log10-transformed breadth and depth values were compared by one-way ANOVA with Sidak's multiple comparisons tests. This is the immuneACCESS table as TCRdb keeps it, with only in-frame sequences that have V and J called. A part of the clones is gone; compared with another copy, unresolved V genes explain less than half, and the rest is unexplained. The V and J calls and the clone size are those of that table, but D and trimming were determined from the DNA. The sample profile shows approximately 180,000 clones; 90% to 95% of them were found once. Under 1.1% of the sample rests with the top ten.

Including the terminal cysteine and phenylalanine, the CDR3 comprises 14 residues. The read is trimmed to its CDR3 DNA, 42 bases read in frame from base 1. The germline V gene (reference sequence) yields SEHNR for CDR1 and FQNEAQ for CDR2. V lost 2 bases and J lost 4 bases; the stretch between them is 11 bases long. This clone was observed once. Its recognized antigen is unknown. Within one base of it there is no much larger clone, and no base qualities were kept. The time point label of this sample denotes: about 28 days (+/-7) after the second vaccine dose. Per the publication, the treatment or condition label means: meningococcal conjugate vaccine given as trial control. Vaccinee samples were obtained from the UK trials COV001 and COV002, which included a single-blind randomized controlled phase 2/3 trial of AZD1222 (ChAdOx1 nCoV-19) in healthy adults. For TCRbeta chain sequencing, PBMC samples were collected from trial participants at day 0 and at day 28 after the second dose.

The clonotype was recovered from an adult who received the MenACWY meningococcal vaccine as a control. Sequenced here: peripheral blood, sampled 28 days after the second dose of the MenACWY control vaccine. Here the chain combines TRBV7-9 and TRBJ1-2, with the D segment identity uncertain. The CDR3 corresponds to CASSLLGPTYGYTF. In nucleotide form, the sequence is TGTGCCAGCAGCTTACTAGGACCGACCTATGGCTACACCTTC.